The rows below give T cell receptor beta chains drawn from one sample of a study of neurological immune-mediated disorders. TCRdb passed the 5' RACE reads through MiXCR, listing each CDR3 protein once. The sample holds more than 95,000 distinct CDR3 sequences; roughly a tenth are singletons and the top ten take 3.1%. Sequenced: PBMCs. These receptors originate from a female donor with HTLV-1-associated myelopathy (HAM/TSP). The CDR3 runs from the conserved cysteine through the conserved F or W. A D gene is named only where the DNA matches it firmly. Not all rows give a size; the values are once, few, many and, for expanded clones, a class.

clone size | D gene | J gene | V gene | CDR3 DNA | CDR3 protein
many | . | TRBJ2-3 | TRBV12-3/TRBV12-4 | TGTGCCAGCAGTCCGAATCCTCCAACAGATACGCAGTATTTT | CASSPNPPTDTQYF
many | TRBD2 | TRBJ2-1 | TRBV11-2 | TGTGCCAGCAGCTCATTAGCGGGGGGGCAACGGAATGAGCAGTTCTTC | CASSSLAGGQRNEQFF
many | TRBD1 | TRBJ1-1 | TRBV7-9 | TGTGCCAGCAGCTCAGGGACAGGACCTGCTTTCTTT | CASSSGTGPAFF
. | . | TRBJ1-1 | TRBV28 | TGTGCCAGCAGGAACGCCGGGCAGGTGAACACTGAAGCTTTCTTT | CASRNAGQVNTEAFF
. | . | TRBJ2-3 | TRBV7-8 | TGTGCCAGAAGCTTAATCCCAGGCACAGATACGCAGTATTTT | CARSLIPGTDTQYF
many | TRBD1 | TRBJ2-7 | TRBV5-1 | TGCGCCAGCAGCTGGTCCGGGACAGGAAACTCCTACGAGCAGTACTTC | CASSWSGTGNSYEQYF
many | . | TRBJ2-3 | TRBV5-1 | TGCGCCAGCAGCTTGGCCGAGGGGAGTTTGGCAGATACGCAGTATTTT | CASSLAEGSLADTQYF
many | . | TRBJ2-2 | TRBV5-1 | TGCGCCAGCAGCTTGGCTAGTACGAACACCGGGGAGCTGTTTTTT | CASSLASTNTGELFF
many | . | TRBJ2-2 | TRBV20-1 | TGCAGTGCTAACCGGGGGGCCCTTCGAGGGGAGCTGTTTTTT | CSANRGALRGELFF
medium-sized | . | TRBJ2-1 | TRBV20-1 | TGCAGTGCTCCCAGGGAAGGGGCAAAGAGCAATGAGCAGTTCTTC | CSAPREGAKSNEQFF
few | TRBD1 | TRBJ2-5 | TRBV5-1 | TGCGCCAGCAGCTGGACCGGGACAGGGGTAGAGACCCAGTACTTC | CASSWTGTGVETQYF
many | . | TRBJ2-5 | TRBV20-1 | TGCAGTGCTAGTGCAAATAGCGTGGGAGAGACCCAGTACTTC | CSASANSVGETQYF
many | TRBD2 | TRBJ2-3 | TRBV5-1 | TGCGCCAGCAAAGAGAGTGGCGGGGGGCCGGATACGCAGTATTTT | CASKESGGGPDTQYF
. | . | TRBJ2-7 | TRBV10-3 | TGTGCCATCAGTGAGATCGGCACTTCCTACGAGCAGTACTTC | CAISEIGTSYEQYF
many | TRBD1 | TRBJ2-2 | TRBV7-2 | TGTGCCAGCAGCCCTTGGACAGGGAGCACCGGGGAGCTGTTTTTT | CASSPWTGSTGELFF
many | . | TRBJ2-2 | TRBV7-2 | TGTGCCAGCAGCTTAGAGAATGTGAAAAACACCGGGGAGCTGTTTTTT | CASSLENVKNTGELFF
many | . | TRBJ2-1 | TRBV5-1 | TGCGCCAGCAGCTTGCAGGGGTCCGCCTACAATGAGCAGTTCTTC | CASSLQGSAYNEQFF
many | TRBD1 | TRBJ2-5 | TRBV28 | TGTGCCAGCACCCCCCGGGGACAGGGAGGAGAGACCCAGTACTTC | CASTPRGQGGETQYF
many | . | TRBJ2-3 | TRBV7-9 | TGTGCCAGCAGAAGTCCTCCGGGAGTCAGCACAGATACGCAGTATTTT | CASRSPPGVSTDTQYF
few | TRBD1 | TRBJ2-7 | TRBV28 | TGTGCCAGCAGTTTGACAGGGAGCGACGAGCAGTACTTC | CASSLTGSDEQYF
many | . | TRBJ2-1 | TRBV5-1 | TGCGCCAGCAGACAGGACGTAGGGGATCATTTCTCCTACAATGAGCAGTTCTTC | CASRQDVGDHFSYNEQFF
many | . | TRBJ2-6 | TRBV7-3 | TGTGCCAGCAGCTTACACGGGACAAGCTCTGGGGCCAACGTCCTGACTTTC | CASSLHGTSSGANVLTF
many | . | TRBJ2-5 | TRBV20-1 | TGCAGTGCTAGAGTAGCCGGAACCCAAGAGACCCAGTACTTC | CSARVAGTQETQYF
many | TRBD1 | TRBJ2-7 | TRBV6-5 | TGTGCCAGCAGTTACGGGACAGGGACCCCCTACGAGCAGTACTTC | CASSYGTGTPYEQYF
many | TRBD1 | TRBJ2-1 | TRBV10-3 | TGTGCCATCAGCACCATAGGACAGGGTCGCTACAATGAGCAGTTCTTC | CAISTIGQGRYNEQFF
. | TRBD2 | TRBJ2-3 | TRBV7-2 | TGTGCCAGCAGCCTAGCGGGGGGGGAATCAGATACGCAGTATTTT | CASSLAGGESDTQYF
many | TRBD1 | TRBJ2-3 | TRBV7-2 | TGTGCCAGCAGCTCCGACAGGGCCCCAGGGTATTTT | CASSSDRAPGYF
many | . | TRBJ1-2 | TRBV5-1 | TGCGCCAGCAGCTACGACCGAGACAACCCCTATGGCTACACCTTC | CASSYDRDNPYGYTF
many | . | TRBJ1-2 | TRBV5-1 | TGCGCCAGCAGCACAGGGTCGGGGGCGATCTATGGCTACACCTTC | CASSTGSGAIYGYTF
many | . | TRBJ2-1 | TRBV6-1 | TGTGCCAGCAGTGTCCATAGCCCGGGGGCGCGAGGGAATGAGCAGTTCTTC | CASSVHSPGARGNEQFF
. | . | TRBJ2-7 | TRBV6-5 | TGTGCCAGCAGGGAGGGGCCCGCAGGCGTCTACGAGCAGTACTTC | CASREGPAGVYEQYF
many | . | TRBJ2-3 | TRBV20-1 | TGCAGTGCGGACCAGGGTACCACAGATACGCAGTATTTT | CSADQGTTDTQYF
few | TRBD1 | TRBJ2-5 | TRBV7-7 | TGTGCCAGCAGCTTCCTGGCAGGGGGCGCGCGGGAGACCCAGTACTTC | CASSFLAGGARETQYF
. | . | TRBJ1-5 | TRBV28 | TGTGCCAGCAGTCCCCAGGACAATAGCAATCAGCCCCAGCATTTT | CASSPQDNSNQPQHF
many | . | TRBJ2-5 | TRBV5-1 | TGCGCCAGCAGCTTGTACAGGGAACCCTTCGTCCAAGAGACCCAGTACTTC | CASSLYREPFVQETQYF
many | TRBD1 | TRBJ1-6 | TRBV12-3/TRBV12-4 | TGTGCCAGCAGTCCAGGAAGGCAGGGGGCGGGATATTCACCCCTCCACTTT | CASSPGRQGAGYSPLHF
few | TRBD2 | TRBJ2-1 | TRBV10-3 | TGTGCCATCAGTGACCCAGGACTAGCGGGGGGGCCCAAGCAGTTCTTC | CAISDPGLAGGPKQFF
many | TRBD1 | TRBJ2-3 | TRBV29-1 | TGCAGCGTGGGGACAGGGGCGAAAGATACGCAGTATTTT | CSVGTGAKDTQYF
many | . | TRBJ1-1 | TRBV20-1 | TGCAGTGTGATACGGGACTTGAACACTGAAGCTTTCTTT | CSVIRDLNTEAFF
many | . | TRBJ1-5 | TRBV28 | TGTGCCAGCAGTTTGAGTAGAGGGGGTAGTAATCAGCCCCAGCATTTT | CASSLSRGGSNQPQHF
many | . | TRBJ1-1 | TRBV14 | TGTGCCAGCAGCCAGGGAGCTCGGACACAGAACACTGAAGCTTTCTTT | CASSQGARTQNTEAFF
many | . | TRBJ1-2 | TRBV15 | TGTGCCACCAGCAGAGAAGGGATCCGTCCTCTCTATGGCTACACCTTC | CATSREGIRPLYGYTF
many | . | TRBJ2-2 | TRBV20-1 | TGCAGTGCTAGAGTTACGGGGCGAACCGGGGAGCTGTTTTTT | CSARVTGRTGELFF
many | . | TRBJ2-2 | TRBV20-1 | TGCAGTGCCAGAAGCGGTTCGAACACCGGGGAGCTGTTTTTT | CSARSGSNTGELFF
many | TRBD1 | TRBJ2-1 | TRBV5-1 | TGCGCCAGCAGCTTGCTAGGGGACAGTTACAATGAGCAGTTCTTC | CASSLLGDSYNEQFF
many | . | TRBJ2-5 | TRBV5-1 | TGCGCCAGCAGCCAGACAGGACCCCAAGAGACCCAGTACTTC | CASSQTGPQETQYF